Listed below are T cell receptor beta chains from one sample, sequenced in a study of response to subunit inactivated influenza vaccine. One entry per CDR3 protein results from TCRdb running MiXCR on the RT-PCR reads. This table holds about 540,000 distinct CDR3 sequences, less than 25% found once. Separately, the same data were catalogued under a study of T cells expressing NK-cell markers.

The sequencing here drew on CD4+ T cells sorted from PBMCs, taken roughly 13 days after vaccination. These receptors were taken from a man in his fifties or sixties who received an inactivated influenza vaccine. Each CDR3 is given with its conserved first and last residue. The D gene is left open where the match is weak. For some rows the clone size is stated as once, few or many, or as a class when expanded; others skip it.

V: TRBV18
J: TRBJ1-1
D: NA
size: few
DNA: TGTGCCAGCTCACCACCGGGTAAGAGCACTGAAGCTTTCTTT
CDR3: CASSPPGKSTEAFF

V: TRBV6-5
J: TRBJ2-7
D: NA
size: many
DNA: TGTGCCAGCAGTTATTATGAGGGAGAAGACGAGCAGTACTTC
CDR3: CASSYYEGEDEQYF

V: TRBV20-1
J: TRBJ2-3
D: NA
size: NA
DNA: TGCAGTGCTAGCGGAGGGACAGTCAGGGATACGCAGTATTTT
CDR3: CSASGGTVRDTQYF

V: TRBV7-9
J: TRBJ1-2
D: NA
size: few
DNA: TGTGCCAGCAGCTGGGGGACGACGACTAACTATGGCTACACCTTC
CDR3: CASSWGTTTNYGYTF

V: TRBV28
J: TRBJ1-1
D: TRBD1
size: few
DNA: TGTGCCAGCAGTTGGACAGGGAGGACTGAAGCTTTCTTT
CDR3: CASSWTGRTEAFF

V: TRBV29-1
J: TRBJ1-2
D: TRBD1
size: NA
DNA: TGCAGCGTTGAATTAATCCGACGGGACAGGGGGAACTATGGCTACACCTTC
CDR3: CSVELIRRDRGNYGYTF

V: TRBV6-9
J: TRBJ2-3
D: NA
size: NA
DNA: TGTGCCAGCAGTTATTCTGGCAGCCTCCCGTGTCTTAGCACAGATACGCAGTATTTT
CDR3: CASSYSGSLPCLSTDTQYF

V: TRBV20-1
J: TRBJ2-3
D: NA
size: few
DNA: TGCAGTGCGAGGGATGATGGGGGAGGTACGCAGTATTTT
CDR3: CSARDDGGGTQYF

V: TRBV5-4
J: TRBJ2-2
D: TRBD1
size: NA
DNA: TGTGCCAGCAGCTACGGGACAGGGGGTGGGACCGGGGAGCTGTTTTTT
CDR3: CASSYGTGGGTGELFF

V: TRBV6-4
J: TRBJ2-4
D: NA
size: few
DNA: TGTGCCAGCAGTTTGCCCGTAGCCAAAAACATTCAGTACTTC
CDR3: CASSLPVAKNIQYF

V: TRBV7-8
J: TRBJ2-1
D: NA
size: NA
DNA: TGTGCCAGCAGCTTAGCGCGAGTCCCTCAATACAATGAGCAGTTCTTC
CDR3: CASSLARVPQYNEQFF

V: TRBV14
J: TRBJ1-2
D: NA
size: NA
DNA: TGTGCCAGCAGCCAAGCCGTTCGCTATGGCTACACCTTC
CDR3: CASSQAVRYGYTF

V: TRBV12-3/TRBV12-4
J: TRBJ2-3
D: NA
size: NA
DNA: TGTGCCAGCATCCGGGGGGCCACAGATACGCAGTATTTT
CDR3: CASIRGATDTQYF

V: TRBV18
J: TRBJ2-3
D: NA
size: NA
DNA: TGTGCCAGCTCACCACCGGCCGGGAGCGGCACAGATACGCAGTATTTT
CDR3: CASSPPAGSGTDTQYF

V: TRBV7-6
J: TRBJ2-3
D: TRBD1
size: few
DNA: TGTGCCAGCAGCTTCAACCCGGGACAGTCTAGCACAGATACGCAGTATTTT
CDR3: CASSFNPGQSSTDTQYF

V: TRBV29-1
J: TRBJ2-1
D: TRBD2
size: few
DNA: TGCAGCGTTTCCCGACTAGCGGGTTATAATGAGCAGTTCTTC
CDR3: CSVSRLAGYNEQFF

V: TRBV10-3
J: TRBJ1-2
D: NA
size: NA
DNA: TGTGCTATCAGTGAGTCCATGGATGGCTACACCTTC
CDR3: CAISESMDGYTF

V: TRBV4-1
J: TRBJ2-1
D: NA
size: few
DNA: TGCGCCAGCAGCCAACACGGAATATATGAGCAGTTCTTC
CDR3: CASSQHGIYEQFF